This TCR beta chain was recovered during a study of neurological immune-mediated disorders. Each CDR3 protein is one row after TCRdb ran MiXCR on the 5' RACE reads. The sample has under 90,000 distinct CDR3 sequences; 10% are singletons. Healthy control samples came from blood bank volunteers in Maryland, USA. This clonotype was picked up many times. This clonotype was obtained from a man aged 35 to 55 in good health. Sequenced sample: PBMCs.

The CDR3 region is CASSQRSTLLYNEQFF. The CDR3 DNA sequence: TGTGCCAGCAGCCAACGAAGTACCCTTCTTTACAATGAGCAGTTCTTC. The chain employs TRBV7-2 and TRBJ2-1; D is undetermined. This CDR3 spans 16 amino acids. Trimming shortened V by 5 bases and J by 4 bases, and 18 bases separated the two germline ends. Germline V gives CDR1 SGHTA, CDR2 FQGNSA.